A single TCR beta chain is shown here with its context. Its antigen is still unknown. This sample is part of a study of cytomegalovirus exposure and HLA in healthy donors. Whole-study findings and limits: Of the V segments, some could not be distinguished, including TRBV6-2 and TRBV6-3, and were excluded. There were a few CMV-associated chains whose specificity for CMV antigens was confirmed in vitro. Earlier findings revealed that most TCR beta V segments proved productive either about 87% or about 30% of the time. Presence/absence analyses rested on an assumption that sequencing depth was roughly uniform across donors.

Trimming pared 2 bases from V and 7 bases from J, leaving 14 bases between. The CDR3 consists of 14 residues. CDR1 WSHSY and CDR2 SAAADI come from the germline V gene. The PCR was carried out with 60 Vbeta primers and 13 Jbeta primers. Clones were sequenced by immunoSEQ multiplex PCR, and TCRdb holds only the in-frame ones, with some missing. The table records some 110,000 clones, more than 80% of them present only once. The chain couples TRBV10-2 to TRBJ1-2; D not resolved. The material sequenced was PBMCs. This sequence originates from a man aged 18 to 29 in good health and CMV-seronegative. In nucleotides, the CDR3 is TGCGCCAGCAGTGAGCCACGAAGAGTCTCTGGCTACACCTTC. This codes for CASSEPRRVSGYTF.